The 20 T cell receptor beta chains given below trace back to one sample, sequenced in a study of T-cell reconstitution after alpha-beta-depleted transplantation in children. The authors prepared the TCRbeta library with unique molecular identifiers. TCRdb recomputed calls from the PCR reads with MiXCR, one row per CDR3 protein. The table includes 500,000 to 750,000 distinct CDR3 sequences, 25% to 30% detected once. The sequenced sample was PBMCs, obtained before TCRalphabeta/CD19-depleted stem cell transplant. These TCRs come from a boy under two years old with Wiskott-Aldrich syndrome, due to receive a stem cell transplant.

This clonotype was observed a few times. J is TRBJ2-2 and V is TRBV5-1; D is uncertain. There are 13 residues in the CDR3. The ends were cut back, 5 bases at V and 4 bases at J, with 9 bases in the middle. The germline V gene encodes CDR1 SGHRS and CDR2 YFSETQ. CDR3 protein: CASRADVTGELFF. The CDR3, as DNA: TGCGCCAGCAGGGCGGACGTCACCGGGGAGCTGTTTTTT.

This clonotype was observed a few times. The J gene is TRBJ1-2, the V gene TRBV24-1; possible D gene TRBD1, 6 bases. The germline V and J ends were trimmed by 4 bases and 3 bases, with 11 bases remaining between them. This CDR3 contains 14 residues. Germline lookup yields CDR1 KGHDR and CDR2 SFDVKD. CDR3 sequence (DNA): TGTGCCACCAGTGACAACAGGGCGCACTATGGCTACACCTTC. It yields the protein CATSDNRAHYGYTF.

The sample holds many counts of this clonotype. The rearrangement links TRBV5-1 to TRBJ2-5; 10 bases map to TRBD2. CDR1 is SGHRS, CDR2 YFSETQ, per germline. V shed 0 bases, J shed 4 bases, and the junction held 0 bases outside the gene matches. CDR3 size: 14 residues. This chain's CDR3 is CASSLASGRETQYF. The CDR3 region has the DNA TGCGCCAGCAGCTTGGCTAGCGGGAGAGAGACCCAGTACTTC.

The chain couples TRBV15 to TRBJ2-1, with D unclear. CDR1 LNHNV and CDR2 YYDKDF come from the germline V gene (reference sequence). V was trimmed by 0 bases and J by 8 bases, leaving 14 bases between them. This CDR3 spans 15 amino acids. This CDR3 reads CATSRDFLTRDEQFF. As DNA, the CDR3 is TGTGCCACCAGCAGAGATTTTCTCACCAGAGATGAGCAGTTCTTC. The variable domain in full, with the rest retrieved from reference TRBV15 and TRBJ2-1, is DAMVIQNPRYQVTQFGKPVTLSCSQTLNHNVMYWYQQKSSQAPKLLFHYYDKDFNNEADTPDNFQSRRPNTSFCFLDIRSPGLGDTAMYLCATSRDFLTRDEQFFGPGTRLTVL.

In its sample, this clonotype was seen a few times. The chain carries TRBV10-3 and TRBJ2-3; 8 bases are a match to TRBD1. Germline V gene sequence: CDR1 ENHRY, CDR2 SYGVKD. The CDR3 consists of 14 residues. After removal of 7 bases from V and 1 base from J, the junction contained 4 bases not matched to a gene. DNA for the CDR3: TGTGCCATCACGCCGGGACAGGGCACAGATACGCAGTATTTT. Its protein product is CAITPGQGTDTQYF.

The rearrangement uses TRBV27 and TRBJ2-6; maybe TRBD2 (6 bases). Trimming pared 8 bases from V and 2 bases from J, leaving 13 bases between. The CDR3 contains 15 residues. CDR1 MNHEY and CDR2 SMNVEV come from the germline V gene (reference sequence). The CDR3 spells CASGRGEAGANVLTF. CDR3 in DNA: TGTGCCAGCGGCCGCGGGGAGGCTGGGGCCAACGTCCTGACTTTC.

In DNA form, the CDR3 reads TGTGCCTGGACTCTGTGGGGGGGCGAGAACACTGAAGCTTTCTTT. Amino acids: CAWTLWGGENTEAFF. V and J are TRBV30 and TRBJ1-1; TRBD1 might be the D (6 bases). The germline gives CDR1 GTSNPN, CDR2 SVGIG (reference sequence). V lost 4 bases to trimming and J lost 1 base, with 16 bases between them. This CDR3 has 15 amino acids.

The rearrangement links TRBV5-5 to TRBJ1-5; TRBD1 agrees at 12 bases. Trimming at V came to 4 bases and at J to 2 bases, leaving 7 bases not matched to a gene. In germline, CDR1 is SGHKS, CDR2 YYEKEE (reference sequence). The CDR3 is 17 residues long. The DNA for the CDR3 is TGTGCCAGCAGCGCGGGGACAGGGGGCGGCGGCAATCAGCCCCAGCATTTT. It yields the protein CASSAGTGGGGNQPQHF.

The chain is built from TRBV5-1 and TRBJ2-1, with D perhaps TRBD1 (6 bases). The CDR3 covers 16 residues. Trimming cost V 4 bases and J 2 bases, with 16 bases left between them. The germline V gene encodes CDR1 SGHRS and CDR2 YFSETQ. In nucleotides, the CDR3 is TGCGCCAGCAGCCTCAGTGGACAGATTCCCTACAATGAGCAGTTCTTC. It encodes CASSLSGQIPYNEQFF. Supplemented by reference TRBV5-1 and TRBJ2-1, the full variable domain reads KAGVTQTPRYLIKTRGQQVTLSCSPISGHRSVSWYQQTPGQGLQFLFEYFSETQRNKGNFPGRFSGRQFSNSRSEMNVSTLELGDSALYLCASSLSGQIPYNEQFFGPGTRLTVL.

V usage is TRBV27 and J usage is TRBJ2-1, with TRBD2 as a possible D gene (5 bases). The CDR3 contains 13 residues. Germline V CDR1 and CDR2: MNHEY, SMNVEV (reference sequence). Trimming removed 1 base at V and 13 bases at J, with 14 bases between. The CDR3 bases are TGTGCCAGCAGTTTATTGACTAACAGTTTACAGTTCTTC. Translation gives CASSLLTNSLQFF.

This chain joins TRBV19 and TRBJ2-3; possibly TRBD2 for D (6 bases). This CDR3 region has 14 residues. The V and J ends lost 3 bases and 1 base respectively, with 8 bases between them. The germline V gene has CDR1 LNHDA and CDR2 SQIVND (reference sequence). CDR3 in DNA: TGTGCCAGTAGTATTGGAGGGCGCACAGATACGCAGTATTTT. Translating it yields CASSIGGRTDTQYF.

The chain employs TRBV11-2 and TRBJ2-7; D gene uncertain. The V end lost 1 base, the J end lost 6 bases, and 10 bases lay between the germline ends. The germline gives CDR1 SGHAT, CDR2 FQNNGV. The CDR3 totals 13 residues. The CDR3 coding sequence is TGTGCCAGCAGCTTAGTTGAGGCAACCGAGCAGTACTTC. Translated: CASSLVEATEQYF.

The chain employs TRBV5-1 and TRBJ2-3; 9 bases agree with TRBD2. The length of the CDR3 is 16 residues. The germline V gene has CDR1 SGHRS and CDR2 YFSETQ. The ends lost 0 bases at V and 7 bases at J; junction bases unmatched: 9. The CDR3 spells CASSLDSGGAGNTQYF. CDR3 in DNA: TGCGCCAGCAGCTTGGATAGCGGGGGCGCCGGGAATACGCAGTATTTT.

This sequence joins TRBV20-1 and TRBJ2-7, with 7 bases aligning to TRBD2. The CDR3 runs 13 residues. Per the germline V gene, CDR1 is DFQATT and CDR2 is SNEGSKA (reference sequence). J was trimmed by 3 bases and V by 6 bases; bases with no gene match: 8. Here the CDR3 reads CSARAGPDYEQYF. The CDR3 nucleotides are TGCAGTGCCCGAGCGGGACCAGACTACGAGCAGTACTTC.

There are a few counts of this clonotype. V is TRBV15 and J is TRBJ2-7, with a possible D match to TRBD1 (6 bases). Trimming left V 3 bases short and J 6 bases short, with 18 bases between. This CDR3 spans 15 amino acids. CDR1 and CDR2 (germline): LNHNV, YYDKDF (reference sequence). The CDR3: CATSRGVRGSGEQYF. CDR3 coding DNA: TGTGCCACCAGCAGGGGGGTGAGGGGGTCTGGCGAGCAGTACTTC.

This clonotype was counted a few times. The chain's CDR3 is CSGQPRLGLAYEQYF. CDR3 coding DNA: TGCAGTGGCCAGCCACGATTAGGGTTAGCCTACGAGCAGTACTTC. The chain employs TRBV20-1 and TRBJ2-7; D uncertain. Germline CDR1 reads DFQATT; CDR2 reads SNEGSKA (reference sequence). Between the trimmed V and J ends, which lost 7 bases and 2 bases, there was a span of 21 bases. This CDR3 region has 15 residues.

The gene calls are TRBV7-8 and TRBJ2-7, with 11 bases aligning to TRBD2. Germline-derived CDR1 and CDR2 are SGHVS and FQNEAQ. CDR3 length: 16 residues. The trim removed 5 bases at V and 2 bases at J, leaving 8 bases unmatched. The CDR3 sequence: CASSLTGTSGTYEQYF. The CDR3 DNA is TGTGCCAGCAGCCTCACCGGGACTAGCGGAACCTACGAGCAGTACTTC.

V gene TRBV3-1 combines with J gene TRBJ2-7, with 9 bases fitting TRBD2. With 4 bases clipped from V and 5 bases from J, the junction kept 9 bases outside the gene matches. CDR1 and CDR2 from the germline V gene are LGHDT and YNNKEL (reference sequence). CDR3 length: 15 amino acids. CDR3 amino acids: CASSRLAGAGNEQYF. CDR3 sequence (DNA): TGTGCCAGCAGCCGCTTAGCGGGAGCGGGTAACGAGCAGTACTTC.

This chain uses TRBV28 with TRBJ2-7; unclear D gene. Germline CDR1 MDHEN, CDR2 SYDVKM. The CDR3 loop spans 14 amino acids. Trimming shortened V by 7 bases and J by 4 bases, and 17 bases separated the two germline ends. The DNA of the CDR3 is TGTGCCAGCACGTCGAACCAGGATCTATACGAGCAGTACTTC. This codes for CASTSNQDLYEQYF.

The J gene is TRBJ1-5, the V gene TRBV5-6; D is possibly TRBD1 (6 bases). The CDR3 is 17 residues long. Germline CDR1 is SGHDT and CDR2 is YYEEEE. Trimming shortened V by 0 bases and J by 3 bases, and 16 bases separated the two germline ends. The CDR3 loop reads CASSLGGEGVVNQPQHF. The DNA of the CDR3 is TGTGCCAGCAGCTTGGGAGGTGAGGGGGTCGTCAATCAGCCCCAGCATTTT.